This T cell receptor beta chain was sequenced during a study of CD4 and CD8 cells across lung adenocarcinoma regions. TCRdb re-called the PCR reads through MiXCR, storing one row per CDR3 protein. The sample holds about 23,000 distinct CDR3 sequences, 40% to 65% seen once. The germline gives CDR1 MNHEY, CDR2 SMNVEV (reference sequence). The CDR3 is 17 residues long. This clonotype turned up a few times. A read error may account for a junction end that differs from germline. The patients had localized lung adenocarcinoma, a non-small cell subtype. The rearrangement joins TRBV27 to TRBJ2-3; the D is unclear. Material for sequencing was CD4+ T cells from the center of a lung tumor. This receptor was obtained from a male donor with lung adenocarcinoma. The CD4 and CD8 labels of this study may be unreliable. The CDR3 protein is CASSPGRRASGPDTQYF. The CDR3 DNA reads as TGTGCCAGCAGTCCTGGCCGCCGGGCCTCTGGCCCAGATACCCAGTACTTT.